This passage covers 14 T cell receptor beta chains from one sample sequenced in a study of blood T cell repertoires in COVID-19. Using immunoSEQ multiplex PCR, the repertoire was profiled, and TCRdb retains in-frame clones only, with some absent. The sample consists of 31,000 or so clones, roughly 85% of them appearing once. The sample was peripheral blood. The receptors derive from a human donor in a cohort sampled during active COVID-19.

V is TRBV30 and J is TRBJ2-2, with 7 bases identical to TRBD1. The germline CDR1 and CDR2 sequences are GTSNPN and SVGIG (reference sequence). Unmatched junction bases numbered 5, after V lost 0 bases and J lost 4 bases. The CDR3 sequence is 15 residues long. The CDR3 protein is CAWSVKGASTGELFF. CDR3 nucleotide sequence: TGTGCCTGGAGTGTAAAGGGGGCGAGCACCGGGGAGCTGTTTTTT.

This rearrangement joins TRBV3-1 (or the pseudogene TRBV3-2) to TRBJ2-7, with 8 bases matching TRBD2. Trimming cost V 5 bases and J 0 bases; bases outside gene matches: 3. Germline V CDR1 and CDR2: LGHDT, YNNKEL (reference sequence). CDR3 length equals 14 residues. In nucleotides, the CDR3 is TGTGCCAGCAGCGTAGCGGGGAGCTCCTACGAGCAGTACTTC. Its translation: CASSVAGSSYEQYF.

This clone has only one observation. V usage is TRBV12-3 or TRBV12-4 and J usage is TRBJ2-7; 7 bases align to TRBD1. The V gene end was trimmed by 3 bases and the J gene end by 2 bases; junction bases not matched to a gene: 1. The CDR3 is made up of 13 amino acids. In DNA, the CDR3 is TGTGCCAGCAGTTTCGGACAGGCCTACGAGCAGTACTTC. It translates to CASSFGQAYEQYF.

The CDR3 here is CASSPHDRAHTEAFF. CDR3 nucleotide sequence: TGTGCCAGTAGTCCACACGACAGGGCCCACACTGAAGCTTTCTTT. This chain links TRBV19 with TRBJ1-1, with TRBD1 matching 7 bases. With V trimmed by 5 bases and J by 3 bases, 9 bases remained unmatched. CDR3 length: 15 amino acids. Per germline, CDR1 LNHDA and CDR2 SQIVND (reference sequence).

The chain joins TRBV30 to TRBJ1-6, with TRBD1 matching 7 bases. V trimming: 1 base; J trimming: 6 bases; junction bases outside the gene matches: 9. The V gene's germline CDR1 is GTSNPN and CDR2 SVGIG (reference sequence). The CDR3 totals 16 residues. The CDR3 protein is CAWSGGDSWVNSPLHF. Here the CDR3 DNA reads TGTGCCTGGAGTGGCGGGGACAGTTGGGTTAATTCACCCCTCCACTTT.

The chain couples TRBV25-1 to TRBJ2-3, with D possibly being TRBD1 (6 bases). The CDR3 is made up of 15 amino acids. V was clipped by 2 bases and J by 5 bases, with 14 bases between them. Per the germline V gene, CDR1 is MGHDK and CDR2 is SYGVNS. In DNA form, the CDR3 reads TGTGCCAGCAGTGAACCGGGACAAGGGGGAGATACGCAGTATTTT. Amino acids: CASSEPGQGGDTQYF.

This clone has only one observation. In DNA, the CDR3 is TGTGCCAGCAGTGAATCTAGACAGGGGAACACTGAAGCTTTCTTT. Residues: CASSESRQGNTEAFF. The chain employs TRBV6-1 and TRBJ1-1, with TRBD1 matching over 7 bases. V dropped 2 bases and J dropped 1; count of bases not matched to a gene: 4. CDR3 length: 15 residues. Germline V CDR1 and CDR2: MNHNS, SASEGT.

The chain uses TRBV12-5 and TRBJ2-2; tentative D call: TRBD2 (6 bases). The CDR3 spans 20 residues. V was cut by 0 bases and J by 0 bases, with 20 bases left in between. Germline V gene lookup returns CDR1 LGHNT and CDR2 FRNRAP. CDR3 amino acids: CASGLVLSGLSHANTGELFF. CDR3 DNA: TGTGCTAGTGGTTTGGTATTATCCGGACTATCACACGCGAACACCGGGGAGCTGTTTTTT.

The chain couples TRBV19 to TRBJ2-3; 7 nucleotides align to TRBD2. Germline lookup yields CDR1 LNHDA and CDR2 SQIVND (reference sequence). The CDR3 spans 12 residues. V trimming: 6 bases; J trimming: 5 bases; junction bases outside the gene matches: 2. The CDR3 DNA sequence: TGTGCCAGTAGGTCGGGGGGAGATACGCAGTATTTT. Amino acids: CASRSGGDTQYF.

J is TRBJ2-7 and V is TRBV5-5; TRBD2 agrees at 9 bases. Germline CDR1 reads SGHKS; CDR2 reads YYEKEE (reference sequence). V lost 0 bases and J lost 5; bases outside the gene matches: 6. This CDR3 region has 15 residues. CDR3 in amino acids: CASSLVAGGRHEQYF. DNA of the CDR3: TGTGCCAGCAGCTTGGTTGCGGGAGGGAGGCACGAGCAGTACTTC.

The genes are TRBV9 and TRBJ2-2, with unresolved D. Trimming pared 2 bases from V and 2 bases from J, leaving 13 bases between. This CDR3 comprises 16 residues. Germline V gene lookup returns CDR1 SGDLS and CDR2 YYNGEE. This CDR3 reads CASSVHPATNTGELFF. The CDR3 DNA reads as TGTGCCAGCAGCGTGCATCCTGCGACAAACACCGGGGAGCTGTTTTTT.

For the CDR3, the DNA is TGTGCCAGCAGCTTGGGAGTGATCTCCTACAATGAGCAGTTCTTC. Translating gives CASSLGVISYNEQFF. This chain links TRBV5-4 with TRBJ2-1, with D unresolved. Germline V gene lookup returns CDR1 SGHNT and CDR2 YYREEE (reference sequence). The CDR3 spans 15 residues. Deletions cut 0 bases from V and 0 bases from J, with 7 bases between.

V and J are TRBV19 and TRBJ2-7; tentatively, D is TRBD2 (5 bases). The germline V gene encodes CDR1 LNHDA and CDR2 SQIVND (reference sequence). Trimming shortened V by 3 bases and J by 4 bases, and 10 bases separated the two germline ends. The length of the CDR3 is 13 residues. CDR3 region: CASSIDGKYEQYF. The DNA of the CDR3 is TGTGCCAGTAGTATCGACGGGAAATACGAGCAGTACTTC.

The chain is built from TRBV2 and TRBJ2-1; tentatively, D is TRBD2 (5 bases). Germline V gives CDR1 SNHLY, CDR2 FYNNEI. The CDR3 has 13 residues. V was trimmed by 6 bases and J by 4 bases, leaving 10 bases between them. The CDR3 sequence: CASRDSGYNEQFF. The CDR3, as DNA: TGTGCCAGCAGGGACTCGGGGTACAATGAGCAGTTCTTC.